This entry is about one TCR beta chain. Measured with immunoSEQ multiplex PCR; TCRdb has only the in-frame clones, and not every one. The table includes fewer than 55,000 clones, around 85% detected once. Germline CDR1 reads MNHEY; CDR2 reads SMNVEV (reference sequence). J was trimmed by 8 bases and V by 6 bases; bases with no gene match: 11. There are 14 residues in the CDR3. The data belong to a study of OX40 agonist ivuxolimab in advanced cancers. For the study at large: Dose-escalation subjects each had hepatocellular carcinoma, melanoma, renal cell or head and neck cancer.

The rearrangement links TRBV27 to TRBJ1-2, with TRBD1 matching 8 bases. The sequence was collected from an adult with an advanced solid tumor such as melanoma, head and neck, liver or kidney cancer. The sample in question was CD4+ or CD8+ T cells sorted from blood, obtained in a trial of the OX40 agonist ivuxolimab. CDR3 amino acids: CASSPGGPPFGYTF. Written as DNA, the CDR3 is TGTGCCAGCAGCCCAGGGGGCCCTCCGTTCGGCTACACCTTC.